This TCR beta chain comes out of a study of shared T cell receptors in the human thymus. Data came from immunoSEQ multiplex PCR; TCRdb stores just in-frame clones and leaves some out. The sample includes under 450,000 clones, around 93% of them seen just once. The CDR3 consists of 10 residues. V dropped 5 bases and J dropped 4 bases, with 3 bases sitting between them. The germline CDR1 and CDR2 sequences are SGHRS and YFSETQ. Sequenced sample: thymocytes. The J gene is TRBJ1-2, the V gene TRBV5-1; D is unclear. The receptor was derived from a human donor. This CDR3 is CASSFYGYTF. The CDR3 DNA reads TGCGCCAGCAGTTTCTATGGCTACACCTTC.